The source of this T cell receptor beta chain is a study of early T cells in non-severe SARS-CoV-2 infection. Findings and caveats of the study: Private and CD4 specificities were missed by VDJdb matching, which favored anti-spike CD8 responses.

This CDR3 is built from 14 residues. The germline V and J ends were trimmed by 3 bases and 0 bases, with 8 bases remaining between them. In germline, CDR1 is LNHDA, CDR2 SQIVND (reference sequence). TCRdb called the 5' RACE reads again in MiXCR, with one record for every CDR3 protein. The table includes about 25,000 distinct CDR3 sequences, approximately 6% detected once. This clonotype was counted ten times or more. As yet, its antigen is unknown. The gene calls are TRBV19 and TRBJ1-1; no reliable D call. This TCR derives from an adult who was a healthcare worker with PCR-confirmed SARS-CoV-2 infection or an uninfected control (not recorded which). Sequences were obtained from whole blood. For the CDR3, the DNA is TGTGCCAGTAGTATCGGACTGATGAACACTGAAGCTTTCTTT. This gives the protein CASSIGLMNTEAFF. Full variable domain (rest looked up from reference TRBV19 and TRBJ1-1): DGGITQSPKYLFRKEGQNVTLSCEQNLNHDAMYWYRQDPGQGLRLIYYSQIVNDFQKGDIAEGYSVSREKKESFPLTVTSAQKNPTAFYLCASSIGLMNTEAFFGQGTRLTVV.